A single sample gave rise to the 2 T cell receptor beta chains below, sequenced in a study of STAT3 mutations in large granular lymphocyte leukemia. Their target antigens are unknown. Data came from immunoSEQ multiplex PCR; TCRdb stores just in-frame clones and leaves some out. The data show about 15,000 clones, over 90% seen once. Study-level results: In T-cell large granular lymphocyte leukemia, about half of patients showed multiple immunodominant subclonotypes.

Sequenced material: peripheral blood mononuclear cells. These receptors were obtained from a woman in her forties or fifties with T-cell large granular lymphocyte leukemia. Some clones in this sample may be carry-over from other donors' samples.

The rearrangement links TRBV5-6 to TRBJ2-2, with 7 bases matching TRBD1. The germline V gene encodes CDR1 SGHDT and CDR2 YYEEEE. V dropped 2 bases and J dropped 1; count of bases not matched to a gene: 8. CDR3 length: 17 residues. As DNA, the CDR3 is TGTGCCAGCAGCTTTTACCCGCGGACAGGGAACACCGGGGAGCTGTTTTTT. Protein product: CASSFYPRTGNTGELFF.

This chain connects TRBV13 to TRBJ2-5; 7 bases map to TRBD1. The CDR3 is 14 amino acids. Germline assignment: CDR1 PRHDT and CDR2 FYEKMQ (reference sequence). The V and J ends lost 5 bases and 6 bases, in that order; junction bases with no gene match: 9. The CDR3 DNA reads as TGTGCCAGCAGCCATTCGACAGGGCCGCAGACCCAGTACTTC. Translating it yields CASSHSTGPQTQYF.